The clone carrying this T cell receptor (beta chain) was seen a few times. What it recognizes is unknown. Noted time point: sample taken at primary tumor resection. In each case, whole RNA from tumor, nontumor lung or frozen PBMC was sequenced unsorted. This sample is drawn from a study of spatial heterogeneity in lung cancer. Whole-study results and caveats: Resection saw ubiquitous expanded tumor TCRs appear in blood more than follow-up did.

CDR3 length equals 14 residues. The J segment lost 5 bases and the V segment lost 6 bases, leaving 8 bases of the junction unmatched. CDR1 is MNHEY and CDR2 is SVGEGT in the germline V gene. TCRdb reprocessed the 5' RACE reads with MiXCR, giving one entry per CDR3 protein. The data show about 39,000 distinct CDR3 sequences, with 5.8% seen just once and roughly 11% held by the top ten. The sequenced sample was PBMCs, obtained at surgery. The receptor's source is a male donor with early-stage non-small cell lung cancer. This chain connects TRBV6-2 or TRBV6-3 to TRBJ2-5, with TRBD1 matching over 8 bases. The CDR3 nucleotides are TGTGCCAGCAGGCTCGGACAGGGAGAGGAGACCCAGTACTTC. This translates into CASRLGQGEETQYF.